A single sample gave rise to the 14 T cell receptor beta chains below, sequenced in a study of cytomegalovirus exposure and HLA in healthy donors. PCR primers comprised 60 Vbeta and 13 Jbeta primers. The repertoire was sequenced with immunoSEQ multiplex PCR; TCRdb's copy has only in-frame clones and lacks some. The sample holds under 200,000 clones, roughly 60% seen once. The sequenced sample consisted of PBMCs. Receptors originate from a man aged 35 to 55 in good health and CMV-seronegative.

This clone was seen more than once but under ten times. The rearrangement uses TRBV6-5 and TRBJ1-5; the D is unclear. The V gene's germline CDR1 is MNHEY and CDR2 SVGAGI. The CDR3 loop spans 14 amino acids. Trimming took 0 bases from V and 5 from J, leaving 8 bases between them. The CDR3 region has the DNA TGTGCCAGCAGTTACTCCCCCGGGGATCAGCCCCAGCATTTT. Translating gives CASSYSPGDQPQHF.

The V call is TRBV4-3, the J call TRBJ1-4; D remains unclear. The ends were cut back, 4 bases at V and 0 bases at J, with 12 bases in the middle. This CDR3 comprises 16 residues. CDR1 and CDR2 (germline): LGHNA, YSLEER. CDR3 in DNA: TGCGCCAGCAGCCGCCCACACATGTCAACTAATGAAAAACTGTTTTTT. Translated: CASSRPHMSTNEKLFF.

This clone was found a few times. The CDR3 protein is CAWDLGLAEYNEQFF. CDR3 DNA: TGTGCCTGGGACCTCGGACTAGCGGAATACAATGAGCAGTTCTTC. The chain couples TRBV30 to TRBJ2-1; 10 bases fit TRBD2. Germline values: CDR1 GTSNPN, CDR2 SVGIG (reference sequence). The CDR3 has 15 residues. J was trimmed by 4 bases and V by 5 bases; bases with no gene match: 8.

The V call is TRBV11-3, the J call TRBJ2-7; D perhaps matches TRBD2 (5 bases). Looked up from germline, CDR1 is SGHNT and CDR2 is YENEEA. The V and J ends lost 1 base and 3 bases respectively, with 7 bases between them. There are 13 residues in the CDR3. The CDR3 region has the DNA TGTGCCAGCAGCTTAGGGACTGGCTACGAGCAGTACTTC. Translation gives CASSLGTGYEQYF.

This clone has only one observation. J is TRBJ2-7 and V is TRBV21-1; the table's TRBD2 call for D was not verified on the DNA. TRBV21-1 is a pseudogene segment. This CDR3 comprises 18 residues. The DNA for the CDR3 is TGTGCCAGCAGCACCGACCCCGCACGGGCGGGACCCCACCGCGAGCAGTACTTC. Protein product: CASSTDPARAGPHREQYF.

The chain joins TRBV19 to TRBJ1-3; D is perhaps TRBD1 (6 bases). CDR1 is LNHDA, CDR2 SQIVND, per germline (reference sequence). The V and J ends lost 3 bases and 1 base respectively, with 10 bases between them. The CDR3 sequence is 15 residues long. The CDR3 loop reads CASSITGTSGNTIYF. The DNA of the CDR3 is TGTGCCAGTAGTATCACAGGGACATCTGGAAACACCATATATTTT.

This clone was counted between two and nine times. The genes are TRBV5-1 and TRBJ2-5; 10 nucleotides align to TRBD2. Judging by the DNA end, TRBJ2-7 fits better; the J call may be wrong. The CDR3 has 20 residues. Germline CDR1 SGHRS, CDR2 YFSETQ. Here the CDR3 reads CASSPRGTSDDGGDSYEQYF. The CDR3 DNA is TGCGCCAGCAGCCCCAGGGGGACTAGCGACGATGGAGGGGACTCCTACGAGCAGTACTTC.

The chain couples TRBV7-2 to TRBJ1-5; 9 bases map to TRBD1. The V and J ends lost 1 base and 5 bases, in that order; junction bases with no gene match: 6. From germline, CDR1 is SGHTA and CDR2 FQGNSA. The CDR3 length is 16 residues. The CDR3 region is CASSLDGTGLYQPQHF. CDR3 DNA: TGTGCCAGCAGCTTAGATGGGACAGGGCTATATCAGCCCCAGCATTTT.

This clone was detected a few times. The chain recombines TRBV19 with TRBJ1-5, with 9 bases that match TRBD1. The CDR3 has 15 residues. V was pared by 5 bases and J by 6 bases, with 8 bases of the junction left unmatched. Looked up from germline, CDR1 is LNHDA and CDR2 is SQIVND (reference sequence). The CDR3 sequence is CASSAGTGQSQPQHF. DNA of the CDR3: TGTGCCAGTAGTGCCGGGACAGGGCAGAGTCAGCCCCAGCATTTT.

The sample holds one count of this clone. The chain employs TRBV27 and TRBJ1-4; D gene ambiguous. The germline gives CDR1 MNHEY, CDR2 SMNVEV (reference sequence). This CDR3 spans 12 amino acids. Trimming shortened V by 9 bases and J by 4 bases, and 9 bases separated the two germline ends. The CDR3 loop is CARPGFNEKLFF. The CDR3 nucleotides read TGTGCCAGACCGGGATTTAATGAAAAACTGTTTTTT.

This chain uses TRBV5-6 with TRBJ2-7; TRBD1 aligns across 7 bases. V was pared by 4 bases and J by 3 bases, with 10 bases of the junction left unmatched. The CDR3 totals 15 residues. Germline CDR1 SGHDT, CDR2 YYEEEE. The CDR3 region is CASSKPGQIYYEQYF. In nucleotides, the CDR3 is TGTGCCAGCAGCAAACCGGGACAGATTTACTACGAGCAGTACTTC.

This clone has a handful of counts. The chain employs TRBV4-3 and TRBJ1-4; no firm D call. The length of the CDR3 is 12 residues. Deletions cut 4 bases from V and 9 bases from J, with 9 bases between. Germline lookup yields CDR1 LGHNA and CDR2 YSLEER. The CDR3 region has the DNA TGCGCCAGCAGCCCCGACTTGAAAAAACTGTTTTTT. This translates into CASSPDLKKLFF.

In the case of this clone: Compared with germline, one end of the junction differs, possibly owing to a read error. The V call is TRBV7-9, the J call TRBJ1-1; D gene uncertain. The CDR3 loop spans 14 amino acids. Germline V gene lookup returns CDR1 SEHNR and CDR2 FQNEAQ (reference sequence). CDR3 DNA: TGTTCCAGCAGCTCTGCTTCAGTGAACACTGAAGCTTTCTTT. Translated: CSSSSASVNTEAFF.

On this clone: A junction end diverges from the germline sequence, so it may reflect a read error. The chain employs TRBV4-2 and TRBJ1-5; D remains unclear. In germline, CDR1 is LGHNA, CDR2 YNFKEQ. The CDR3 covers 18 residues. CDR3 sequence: CASSQDFREGLRNPPQHF. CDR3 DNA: TGTGCCAGCAGCCAAGATTTCCGGGAAGGACTGCGGAATCCGCCCCAGCATTTT.